Listed below are T cell receptor beta chains from one sample, sequenced in a study of cytomegalovirus exposure and HLA in healthy donors. Assay: immunoSEQ multiplex PCR; the TCRdb copy retains only in-frame clones and omits some. The sample includes around 190,000 clones, 74% of them seen just once. Specimen: PBMCs. The receptors were gathered from a woman aged 25 to 39 in good health and CMV-seropositive. Both conserved end residues are part of each CDR3.

j_call v_call cdr3_aa
TRBJ2-1 TRBV18 CASSPSPSGDEQFF
TRBJ2-7 TRBV6-1 CASAHGAGSSYEQYF
TRBJ2-7 TRBV5-4 CASSHPGLGSYEQYF
TRBJ2-7 TRBV5-4 CASSLQLARDEQYF
TRBJ2-1 TRBV29-1 CSASGRDNEQFF
TRBJ2-7 TRBV9 CASSVGLVGRNEQYF
TRBJ2-5 TRBV6-1 CASSVLAELQETQYF
TRBJ2-2 TRBV5-4 CASSLGAGDGTGELFF
TRBJ2-7 TRBV15 CATSRDAGPYEQYF
TRBJ2-7 TRBV6-6 CASSDQGTRTYEQYF
TRBJ2-4 TRBV7-8 CASSLAWCFRETLAKNIQYF
TRBJ2-3 TRBV7-2 CASSEGTSGRVTQYF